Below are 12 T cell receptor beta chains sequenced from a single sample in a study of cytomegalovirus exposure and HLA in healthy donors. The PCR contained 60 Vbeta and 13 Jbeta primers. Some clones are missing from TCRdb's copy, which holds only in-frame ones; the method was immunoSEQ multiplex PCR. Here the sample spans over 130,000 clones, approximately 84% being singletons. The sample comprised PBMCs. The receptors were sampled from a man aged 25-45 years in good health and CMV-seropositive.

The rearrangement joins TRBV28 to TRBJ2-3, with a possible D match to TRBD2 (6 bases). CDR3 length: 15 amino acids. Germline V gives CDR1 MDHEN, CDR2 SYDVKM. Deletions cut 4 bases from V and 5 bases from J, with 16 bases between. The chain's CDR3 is CASSSNRRDLDTQYF. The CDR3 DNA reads TGTGCCAGCAGTTCTAACCGGCGGGACTTAGATACGCAGTATTTT.

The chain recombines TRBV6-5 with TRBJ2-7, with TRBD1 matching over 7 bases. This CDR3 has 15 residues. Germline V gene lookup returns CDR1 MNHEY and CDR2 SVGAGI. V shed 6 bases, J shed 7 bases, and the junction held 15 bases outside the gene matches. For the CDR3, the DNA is TGTGCCAGCAGCACTCGAGGGACAGTCCTAGGGGAGCAGTACTTC. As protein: CASSTRGTVLGEQYF.

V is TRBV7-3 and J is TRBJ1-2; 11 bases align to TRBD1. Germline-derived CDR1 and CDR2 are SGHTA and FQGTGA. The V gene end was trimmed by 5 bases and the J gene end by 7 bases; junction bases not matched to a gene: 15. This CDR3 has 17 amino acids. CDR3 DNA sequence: TGTGCCAGCAGCCCCACCCCCCCCGGGACAGGGGGTAGTGGCTACACCTTC. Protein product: CASSPTPPGTGGSGYTF.

CDR3 residues: CASSPPSRDNEQFF. The CDR3 region has the DNA TGTGCCAGCTCACCACCGAGCAGGGACAATGAGCAGTTCTTC. V gene TRBV18 combines with J gene TRBJ2-1; weak D call: TRBD1 (5 bases). The CDR3 has 14 amino acids. With 0 bases removed from V and 5 bases from J, the gap between germline ends came to 8 bases. The V gene's germline CDR1 is KGHSH and CDR2 LQKENI.

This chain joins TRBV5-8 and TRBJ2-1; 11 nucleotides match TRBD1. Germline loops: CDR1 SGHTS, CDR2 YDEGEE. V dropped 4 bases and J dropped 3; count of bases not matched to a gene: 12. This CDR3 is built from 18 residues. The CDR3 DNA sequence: TGTGCCAGCAGCCTCCCGGGACAGGGGGTATCGGGCTACAATGAGCAGTTCTTC. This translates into CASSLPGQGVSGYNEQFF.

CDR3 sequence: CASSDNRGVRYGYTF. CDR3 bases: TGTGCCAGCAGTGATAACAGGGGGGTAAGGTATGGCTACACCTTC. V is TRBV6-1 and J is TRBJ1-2, with 8 bases matching TRBD1. The germline V gene encodes CDR1 MNHNS and CDR2 SASEGT. This CDR3 is built from 15 residues. The V gene end was trimmed by 3 bases and the J gene end by 5 bases; junction bases not matched to a gene: 8.

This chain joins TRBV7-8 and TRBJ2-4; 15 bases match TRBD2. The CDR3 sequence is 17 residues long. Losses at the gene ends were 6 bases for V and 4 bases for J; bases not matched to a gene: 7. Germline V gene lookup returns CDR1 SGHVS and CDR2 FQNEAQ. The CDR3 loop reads CASSTPGLAGGKNIQYF. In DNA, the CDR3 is TGTGCCAGCAGTACACCGGGACTAGCGGGAGGAAAAAACATTCAGTACTTC.

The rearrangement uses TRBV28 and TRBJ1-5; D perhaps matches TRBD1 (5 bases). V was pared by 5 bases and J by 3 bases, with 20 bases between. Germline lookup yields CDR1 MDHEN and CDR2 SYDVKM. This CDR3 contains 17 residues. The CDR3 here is CASSPALGRVNNQPQHF. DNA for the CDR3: TGTGCCAGCAGTCCCGCGTTGGGGCGCGTGAACAATCAGCCCCAGCATTTT.

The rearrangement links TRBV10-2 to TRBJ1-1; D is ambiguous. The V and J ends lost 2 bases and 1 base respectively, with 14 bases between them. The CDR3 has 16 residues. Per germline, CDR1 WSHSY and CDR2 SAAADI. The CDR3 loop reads CASSEGLIGQNTEAFF. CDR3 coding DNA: TGCGCCAGCAGTGAGGGTCTTATTGGCCAGAACACTGAAGCTTTCTTT.

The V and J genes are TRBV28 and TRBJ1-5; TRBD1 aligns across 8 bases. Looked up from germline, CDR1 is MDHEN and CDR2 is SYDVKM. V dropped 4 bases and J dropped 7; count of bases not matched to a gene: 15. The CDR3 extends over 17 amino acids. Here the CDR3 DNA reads TGTGCCAGCAGTTCGAGCCCAGGACAGGGTTTTCACCAGCCCCAGCATTTT. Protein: CASSSSPGQGFHQPQHF.

CDR3 in amino acids: CAIGGPSYEQYF. In nucleotides, the CDR3 is TGTGCCATCGGCGGGCCCTCCTACGAGCAGTACTTC. This rearrangement joins TRBV18 to TRBJ2-7, with D possibly matching TRBD2 (5 bases). Germline V gene lookup returns CDR1 KGHSH and CDR2 LQKENI. Trimming pared 10 bases from V and 0 bases from J, leaving 10 bases between. CDR3 length: 12 amino acids.

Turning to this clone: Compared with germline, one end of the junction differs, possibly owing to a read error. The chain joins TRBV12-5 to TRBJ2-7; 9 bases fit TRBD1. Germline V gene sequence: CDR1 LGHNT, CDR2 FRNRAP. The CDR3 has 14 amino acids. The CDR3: CASGLAPGQGSKSF. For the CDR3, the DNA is TGTGCTAGTGGTTTGGCCCCGGGACAGGGATCGAAGTCCTTC.